This T cell receptor beta chain was sequenced during a study of cytomegalovirus exposure and HLA in healthy donors. Primers for the PCR totalled 60 Vbeta and 13 Jbeta. Here immunoSEQ multiplex PCR was the method, and the copy in TCRdb shows in-frame clones only, minus some. The sample lists approximately 160,000 clones; approximately 67% were seen once. In the case of this clone: Its antigen is not identified.

Notes on the study in general: A missense DCLRE1C variant was associated with V- and J-gene trimming of TCR beta chains in a later analysis, and an independent cohort replicated the association. Analysis performed later found 16,000 or so TCR beta sequences associated with HLA alleles at 0.05 false discovery rate. The authors later found TCR association rates varying by HLA locus, with DRB1 most and HLA-C fewest.

The CDR3 has 14 amino acids. Trimming took 5 bases from V and 4 from J; bases not matched to a gene: 8. CDR1 is SGHRS, CDR2 YFSETQ, per germline. The chain carries TRBV5-1 and TRBJ1-2; 7 bases map to TRBD1. Material: PBMCs. This receptor was identified in a woman aged 18-29 years in good health and CMV-seropositive. The chain's CDR3 is CASRSPGGSYGYTF. The CDR3 DNA reads as TGCGCCAGCAGATCCCCAGGGGGGAGCTATGGCTACACCTTC.